The 18 T cell receptor beta chains listed next were all sequenced from one sample in a study of metastatic and nonmetastatic thyroid tumors. TCRdb re-called the PCR reads through MiXCR. This sample has approximately 11,000 clones, with roughly 30% found just once. There were no patients who had received any treatment before thyroid surgery. The material sequenced was tumor tissue. These receptor sequences come from a female donor with papillary thyroid cancer or a benign thyroid nodule (not recorded which). Some clones in this sample may be carry-over from other donors' samples.

This chain links TRBV6-5 with TRBJ1-1; 8 positions match TRBD1. J was trimmed by 7 bases and V by 0 bases; bases with no gene match: 1. The CDR3 contains 13 residues. Germline CDR1 MNHEY, CDR2 SVGAGI. DNA of the CDR3: TGTGCCAGCAGTTACTCCACAGGGGGTGAAGCTTTCTTT. Protein product: CASSYSTGGEAFF.

This clone was picked up a small number of times. One end of the junction fails to match germline, which may point to a read error. J is TRBJ1-5 and V is TRBV6-4; no definite D call. CDR1 is MRHNA and CDR2 is SNTAGT in the germline V gene. CDR3 size: 13 residues. CDR3 loop: CASSPDINHPQHF. The CDR3, as DNA: TGTGCCAGCAGTCCTGACATCAATCATCCCCAGCATTTT.

This clone was found a few times. V usage is TRBV4-1 and J usage is TRBJ1-5, with 7 bases lining up with TRBD1. The CDR3 consists of 19 residues. Germline V gives CDR1 MGHRA, CDR2 YSYEKL. V dropped 0 bases and J dropped 4; count of bases not matched to a gene: 15. CDR3 region: CASSQDWSSATGLNQPQHF. In DNA form, the CDR3 reads TGCGCCAGCAGCCAAGACTGGTCCTCGGCGACAGGGTTAAATCAGCCCCAGCATTTT.

The J gene is TRBJ1-1, the V gene TRBV18; D unclear. Germline lookup yields CDR1 KGHSH and CDR2 LQKENI. This CDR3 is built from 13 residues. Trimming left V 4 bases short and J 3 bases short, with 9 bases between. CDR3 loop: CASSQGRDTEAFF. CDR3 DNA: TGTGCCAGCTCACAAGGCCGGGACACTGAAGCTTTCTTT.

This clone was observed at least ten times. V is TRBV10-3 and J is TRBJ1-2; 8 bases match TRBD1. CDR1 is ENHRY, CDR2 SYGVKD, per germline. V shed 10 bases, J shed 6 bases, and the junction held 13 bases outside the gene matches. The CDR3 sequence is 14 residues long. In nucleotides, the CDR3 is TGTGCCACCCAGGATACAGGGGGAATCGATGGCTACACCTTC. As protein: CATQDTGGIDGYTF.

The chain joins TRBV20-1 to TRBJ2-7; D may be TRBD2 (6 bases). V lost 3 bases, J lost 0 bases, and 6 bases lay in between. Germline V gene sequence: CDR1 DFQATT, CDR2 SNEGSKA (reference sequence). This CDR3 has 12 amino acids. The CDR3 loop is CSARGGSYEQYF. The CDR3 region has the DNA TGCAGTGCTAGGGGGGGCTCCTACGAGCAGTACTTC.

The chain carries TRBV6-9 and TRBJ2-5, with 8 bases fitting TRBD1. V trimming: 4 bases; J trimming: 5 bases; junction bases outside the gene matches: 6. CDR3 length: 14 residues. Germline lookup yields CDR1 MNHGY and CDR2 SVAAGI. The CDR3 nucleotides read TGTGCCAGCAGTTCCGGCACAGGGGGGGAGACCCAGTACTTC. Translating it yields CASSSGTGGETQYF.

This chain joins TRBV5-1 and TRBJ1-1, with D perhaps matching TRBD1 (5 bases). Per the germline V gene, CDR1 is SGHRS and CDR2 is YFSETQ. Trimming removed 0 bases from V and 5 bases from J, with 8 bases in between. The CDR3 spans 13 residues. CDR3 DNA: TGCGCCAGCAGCTTGGTGGGGGTAACTGAAGCTTTCTTT. It yields the protein CASSLVGVTEAFF.

By sample share, this clone is medium-sized (0.01 to 0.1%). This sequence joins TRBV6-1 and TRBJ2-7, with TRBD1 identical over 7 bases. V shed 6 bases and J 4 bases; nucleotides not matched to a gene: 12. This CDR3 contains 15 residues. Germline V lookup: CDR1 MNHNS, CDR2 SASEGT. The CDR3, as DNA: TGTGCCAGCAGCGCCCCCCGGGACAGCAGTTACGAGCAGTACTTC. It specifies CASSAPRDSSYEQYF.

This clone has only a few counts. This chain connects TRBV6-2 or TRBV6-3 to TRBJ2-7; 10 positions match TRBD1. With V trimmed by 2 bases and J by 4 bases, 8 bases remained unmatched. This CDR3 is built from 16 residues. Germline lookup yields CDR1 MNHEY and CDR2 SVGEGT. CDR3 amino acids: CASSYPSGQGRYEQYF. The DNA of the CDR3 is TGTGCCAGCAGTTACCCCTCGGGACAGGGGAGGTACGAGCAGTACTTC.

This chain links TRBV3-1 with TRBJ2-2, with 12 bases matching TRBD2. Germline V gene lookup returns CDR1 LGHDT and CDR2 YNNKEL (reference sequence). The length of the CDR3 is 16 residues. The junction had 5 bases not matched to a gene; V was cut back by 6 bases and J by 3 bases. CDR3 sequence (DNA): TGTGCCAGCAGAGATTCTAGCGGGGGGGACACCGGGGAGCTGTTTTTT. Translation gives CASRDSSGGDTGELFF.

This clone counts as medium-sized (0.01 to 0.1%). The V and J genes are TRBV20-1 and TRBJ2-7; D gene uncertain. CDR1 and CDR2 from the germline V gene are DFQATT and SNEGSKA (reference sequence). Between the trimmed V and J ends, which lost 0 bases and 2 bases, there was a span of 8 bases. This CDR3 spans 13 amino acids. Here the CDR3 DNA reads TGCAGTGCTAGAGATGGGTCAACCTACGAGCAGTACTTC. Translated: CSARDGSTYEQYF.

This clone was counted many times. The same CDR3 also results from other DNA sequences found in this sample. The chain has TRBV4-3 and TRBJ2-3; D tentatively reads TRBD1 or TRBD2 (5 bases each). V lost 4 bases and J lost 5, with 19 bases in between. From germline, CDR1 is LGHNA and CDR2 YSLEER. The CDR3 is made up of 16 amino acids. The CDR3 DNA is TGCGCCAGCAGCCTTCGTCACGGGGTGGGGGAAGATACGCAGTATTTT. Translation: CASSLRHGVGEDTQYF.

The CDR3 sequence: CASRGGGENTEAFF. The CDR3, as DNA: TGTGCCAGCAGGGGCGGGGGGGAGAACACTGAAGCTTTCTTT. This chain joins TRBV6-1 and TRBJ1-1; TRBD1 is a possible D gene (5 bases). The CDR3 has 14 amino acids. Trimming removed 6 bases from V and 1 base from J, with 12 bases in between. Germline assignment: CDR1 MNHNS and CDR2 SASEGT.

This clone was recorded a few times. The chain uses TRBV6-2 or TRBV6-3 and TRBJ2-4, with D unresolved. Germline V gene sequence: CDR1 MNHEY, CDR2 SVGEGT. The CDR3 consists of 11 residues. Trimming left V 6 bases short and J 11 bases short, with 11 bases between. CDR3 DNA sequence: TGTGCCAGCAGCGTCGGTCCTTTTCAGTACTTC. Translating it yields CASSVGPFQYF.

The CDR3 bases are TGCAGTGCTAGAGGACAGGGTTTTTGGTACGAGCAGTACGTC. Protein product: CSARGQGFWYEQYV. The genes are TRBV20-1 and TRBJ2-7; 7 nucleotides match TRBD1. The CDR3 sequence is 14 residues long. Trimming removed 1 base from V and 4 bases from J; junction bases left unmatched: 7. Germline V gives CDR1 DFQATT, CDR2 SNEGSKA (reference sequence).

By sample share, this clone is medium-sized. J is TRBJ2-7 and V is TRBV11-2; TRBD1 aligns across 7 bases. J gave up 5 bases and V 8 bases, and 3 bases lay outside the gene matches. In germline, CDR1 is SGHAT, CDR2 FQNNGV. The CDR3 is made up of 11 amino acids. In nucleotides, the CDR3 is TGTGCCAGCTACAGGGGCGACGAGCAGTACTTC. This sequence encodes CASYRGDEQYF.

The table lists this clone with many counts. The chain couples TRBV18 to TRBJ2-7; D possibly corresponds to TRBD2 (5 bases). Germline CDR1 and CDR2: KGHSH and LQKENI. The CDR3 contains 17 residues. V was pared by 6 bases and J by 5 bases, with 26 bases between. The DNA of the CDR3 is TGTGCCAGCTCCCTAATGCGAGGGAGCGGCATTGGGGACGAGCAGTACTTC. Its translation: CASSLMRGSGIGDEQYF.